This TCR beta chain derives from a study of type 1 regulatory T cells. The wider study: T-allo10 is an in vitro-generated, Tr1-enriched CD4 T cell product specific for alloantigen. Study outcomes and limitations: Tr1 cells had a more restricted TCR repertoire than non-Tr1 cells.

V lost 2 bases, J lost 0 bases, and 8 bases stayed unmatched. Germline loops: CDR1 SGHRS, CDR2 YFSETQ. The CDR3 runs 17 residues. This clonotype was counted once. The antigen is unknown. TCRdb reprocessed the reads via MiXCR and lists one record per CDR3 protein. In the table there are roughly 60,000 distinct CDR3 sequences, less than 65% of which are singletons. The chain links TRBV5-1 to TRBJ2-3; 8 nucleotides line up with TRBD2. Specimen: cultured non-Tr1 T cells, either the whole culture or a sorted T cell fraction (not recorded which). The sequence derives from a human donor in good health. CDR3 amino acids: CASSLGTLAASTDTQYF. CDR3 DNA sequence: TGCGCCAGCAGCTTAGGAACACTAGCGGCTAGCACAGATACGCAGTATTTT.